What follows are 13 T cell receptor beta chains derived from one specimen sequenced in a study of cytomegalovirus exposure and HLA in healthy donors. The PCR employed 60 Vbeta primers together with 13 Jbeta primers. Repertoires were generated with immunoSEQ multiplex PCR, while TCRdb's copy carries only in-frame clones and drops some. This sample has approximately 120,000 clones, with 76% found just once. Input material: PBMCs. These receptors were taken from a man between 45 and 60 years old in good health and CMV-seronegative.

The chain recombines TRBV29-1 with TRBJ2-7, with 9 bases aligning to TRBD1. This CDR3 is 16 amino acids long. V dropped 4 bases and J dropped 9; count of bases not matched to a gene: 19. CDR1 and CDR2 (germline): SQVTM, ANQGSEA. The CDR3: CSVVETPVGQGSGQYF. CDR3 nucleotide sequence: TGCAGCGTTGTTGAGACCCCGGTGGGACAGGGTAGCGGGCAGTACTTC.

J is TRBJ2-1 and V is TRBV9; 12 positions match TRBD2. V shed 4 bases, J shed 8 bases, and the junction held 10 bases outside the gene matches. CDR1 is SGDLS and CDR2 is YYNGEE in the germline V gene. This CDR3 spans 16 amino acids. The DNA of the CDR3 is TGTGCCAGCAGCCGGAGTACTAGCGGGGGGTGGTATGAGCAGTTCTTC. Translation gives CASSRSTSGGWYEQFF.

The chain joins TRBV5-1 to TRBJ2-7; 7 bases align to TRBD1. V lost 0 bases, J lost 5 bases, and 2 bases stayed unmatched. Germline V gives CDR1 SGHRS, CDR2 YFSETQ. This CDR3 has 13 residues. The CDR3 loop is CASSLVTGDEQYF. The CDR3 DNA sequence: TGCGCCAGCAGCTTGGTTACAGGGGACGAGCAGTACTTC.

In its sample, this clone was seen a few times. This chain links TRBV7-2 with TRBJ2-5; D remains ambiguous. The CDR3 spans 15 residues. CDR1 is SGHTA, CDR2 FQGNSA, per germline. Trimming left V 1 base short and J 1 base short, with 10 bases between. Written as DNA, the CDR3 is TGTGCCAGCAGCTTAGTGGTGGGCCTCCAAGAGACCCAGTACTTC. Translated, it gives CASSLVVGLQETQYF.

V gene TRBV5-6 combines with J gene TRBJ2-3; D may be TRBD1 (5 bases). Germline V lookup: CDR1 SGHDT, CDR2 YYEEEE. This CDR3 region has 15 residues. V lost 5 bases, J lost 2 bases, and 15 bases lay in between. CDR3 protein: CASSQPEGATDTQYF. The CDR3 DNA reads as TGTGCCAGCAGTCAACCGGAAGGGGCCACAGATACGCAGTATTTT.

This rearrangement joins TRBV7-6 to TRBJ2-7; TRBD2 aligns across 10 bases. V gave up 4 bases and J gave up 2 bases; unmatched junction bases: 8. There are 16 residues in the CDR3. Germline lookup yields CDR1 SGHVS and CDR2 FNYEAQ. The DNA for the CDR3 is TGTGCCAGCAGCTCACGTCTAGCGGGGGACGCCTACGAGCAGTACTTC. Translated: CASSSRLAGDAYEQYF.

The chain recombines TRBV6-5 with TRBJ2-7; D possibly corresponds to TRBD2 (8 bases). The CDR3 spans 16 residues. Trimming took 4 bases from V and 9 from J, leaving 25 bases between them. From germline, CDR1 is MNHEY and CDR2 SVGAGI. The CDR3, as DNA: TGTGCCAGCAGTTCCGGGAGGGACAGTCAACCTACCGGGCAGTACTTC. Encoded protein: CASSSGRDSQPTGQYF.

The rearrangement links TRBV7-2 to TRBJ1-2; no reliable D call. V shed 3 bases and J shed 8 bases, with 13 bases lying between them. This CDR3 spans 13 amino acids. Looked up from germline, CDR1 is SGHTA and CDR2 is FQGNSA. The CDR3 protein is CASSLPLTGGYTF. For the CDR3, the DNA is TGTGCCAGCAGCTTGCCGCTCACGGGAGGCTACACCTTC. The full variable domain, with the rest looked up from reference TRBV7-2 and TRBJ1-2, is GAGVSQSPSNKVTEKGKDVELRCDPISGHTALYWYRQSLGQGLEFLIYFQGNSAPDKSGLPSDRFSAERTGGSVSTLTIQRTQQEDSAVYLCASSLPLTGGYTFGSGTRLTVV.

The rearrangement links TRBV5-4 to TRBJ2-7; 8 bases match TRBD2. V was clipped by 2 bases and J by 4 bases; unmatched bases: 8. Germline V CDR1 and CDR2: SGHNT, YYREEE (reference sequence). The CDR3 covers 15 residues. The DNA for the CDR3 is TGTGCCAGCAGCTTCGTATCGGGGGGGACGTACGAGCAGTACTTC. Amino acid sequence: CASSFVSGGTYEQYF.

The chain has TRBV11-2 and TRBJ2-1; D might be TRBD1 (5 bases). CDR1 and CDR2 from the germline V gene are SGHAT and FQNNGV. The CDR3 length is 13 residues. V was cut by 4 bases and J by 8 bases, with 12 bases left in between. In DNA, the CDR3 is TGTGCCAGCAGCTATCTCGAAGGGGATGAGCAGTTCTTC. The encoded protein is CASSYLEGDEQFF.

The CDR3 loop is CASRTVVGELFF. CDR3 coding DNA: TGCGCCAGCAGAACGGTGGTCGGGGAGCTGTTTTTT. V is TRBV4-1 and J is TRBJ2-2; D not certain. The germline gives CDR1 MGHRA, CDR2 YSYEKL. The V end lost 6 bases, the J end lost 7 bases, and 9 bases lay between the germline ends. CDR3 length equals 12 residues.

This chain connects TRBV7-2 to TRBJ2-3; 9 bases map to TRBD1. Per germline, CDR1 SGHTA and CDR2 FQGNSA. This CDR3 is 14 amino acids long. The junction had 6 bases not matched to a gene; V was cut back by 5 bases and J by 6 bases. CDR3 residues: CASSLDRGSDTQYF. DNA of the CDR3: TGTGCCAGCAGCCTGGACAGGGGATCGGATACGCAGTATTTT.

This clone has just one count. The chain is built from TRBV4-1 and TRBJ2-3; D might be TRBD2 (5 bases). This CDR3 has 15 residues. The germline V gene encodes CDR1 MGHRA and CDR2 YSYEKL. Trimming removed 1 base at V and 1 base at J, with 9 bases between. CDR3 residues: CASSQVIGGTDTQYF. DNA for the CDR3: TGCGCCAGCAGCCAAGTGATCGGGGGCACAGATACGCAGTATTTT.